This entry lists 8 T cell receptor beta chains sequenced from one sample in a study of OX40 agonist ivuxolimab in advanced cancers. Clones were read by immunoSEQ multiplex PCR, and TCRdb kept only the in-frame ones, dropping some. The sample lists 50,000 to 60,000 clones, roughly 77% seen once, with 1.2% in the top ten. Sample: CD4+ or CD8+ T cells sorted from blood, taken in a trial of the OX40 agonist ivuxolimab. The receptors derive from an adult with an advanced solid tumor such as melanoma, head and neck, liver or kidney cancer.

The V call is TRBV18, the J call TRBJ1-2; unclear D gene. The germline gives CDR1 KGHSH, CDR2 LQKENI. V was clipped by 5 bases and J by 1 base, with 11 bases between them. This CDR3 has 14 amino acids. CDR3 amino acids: CASSGDQHNYGYTF. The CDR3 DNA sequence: TGTGCCAGCTCAGGGGATCAACATAACTATGGCTACACCTTC.

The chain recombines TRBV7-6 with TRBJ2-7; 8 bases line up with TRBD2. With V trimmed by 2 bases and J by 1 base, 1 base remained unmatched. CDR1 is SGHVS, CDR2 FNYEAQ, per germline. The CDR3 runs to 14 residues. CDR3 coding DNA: TGTGCCAGCAGCTTAATAGCGGGGTCCTACGAGCAGTACTTC. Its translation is CASSLIAGSYEQYF.

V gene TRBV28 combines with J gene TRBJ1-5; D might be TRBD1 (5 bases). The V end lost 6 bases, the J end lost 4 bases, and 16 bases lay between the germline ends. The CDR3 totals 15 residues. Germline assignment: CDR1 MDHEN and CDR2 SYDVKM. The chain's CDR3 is CASSLWLGANQPQHF. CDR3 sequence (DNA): TGTGCCAGCAGCCTCTGGTTAGGGGCAAATCAGCCCCAGCATTTT.

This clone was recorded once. The CDR3 DNA follows: TGTGCCAGCAGTGGGAGGGATACTGGGGCCAACGTCCTGACTTTC. Protein product: CASSGRDTGANVLTF. This chain uses TRBV2 with TRBJ2-6; TRBD2 is a possible D gene (6 bases). This CDR3 is built from 15 residues. Germline V gene lookup returns CDR1 SNHLY and CDR2 FYNNEI. V was cut by 4 bases and J by 2 bases, with 9 bases left in between.

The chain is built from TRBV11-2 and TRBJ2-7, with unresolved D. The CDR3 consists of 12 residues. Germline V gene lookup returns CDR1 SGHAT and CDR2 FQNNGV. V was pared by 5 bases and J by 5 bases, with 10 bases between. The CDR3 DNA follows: TGTGCCAGCAGCCGCACCGACGACGAGCAGTACTTC. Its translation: CASSRTDDEQYF.

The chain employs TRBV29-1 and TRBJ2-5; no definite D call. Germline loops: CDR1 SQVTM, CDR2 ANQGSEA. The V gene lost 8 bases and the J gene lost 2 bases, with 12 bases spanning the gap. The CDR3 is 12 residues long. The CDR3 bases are TGCAGCTATCTTGGGCAGCAAGAGACCCAGTACTTC. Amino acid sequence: CSYLGQQETQYF. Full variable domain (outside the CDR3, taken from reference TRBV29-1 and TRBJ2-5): SAVISQKPSRDICQRGTSLTIQCQVDSQVTMMFWYRQQPGQSLTLIATANQGSEATYESGFVIDKFPISRPNLTFSTLTVSNMSPEDSSIYLCSYLGQQETQYFGPGTRLLVL.

The CDR3 region has the DNA TGTGCCAGCTCACCTACCGGGAACCCGAATGAAAAACTGTTTTTT. The encoded protein is CASSPTGNPNEKLFF. This chain uses TRBV18 with TRBJ1-4; no reliable D call. Trimming left V 3 bases short and J 5 bases short, with 13 bases between. The germline gives CDR1 KGHSH, CDR2 LQKENI. This CDR3 contains 15 residues. Filled out from reference TRBV18 and TRBJ1-4, the complete variable domain reads NAGVMQNPRHLVRRRGQEARLRCSPMKGHSHVYWYRQLPEEGLKFMVYLQKENIIDESGMPKERFSAEFPKEGPSILRIQQVVRGDSAAYFCASSPTGNPNEKLFFGSGTQLSVL.

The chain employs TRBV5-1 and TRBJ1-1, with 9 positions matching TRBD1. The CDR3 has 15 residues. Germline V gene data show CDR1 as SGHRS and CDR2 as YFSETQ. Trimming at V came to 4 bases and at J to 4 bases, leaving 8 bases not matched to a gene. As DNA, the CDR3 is TGCGCCAGCAGCGCCTCCGGGACAGGGATCACTGAAGCTTTCTTT. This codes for CASSASGTGITEAFF.